One sample yielded the 8 T cell receptor beta chains listed below, sequenced in a study of T cells expressing NK-cell markers. TCRdb reprocessed the 5' RACE reads and keeps a single row for each CDR3 protein, giving no DNA. The sample data list about 460,000 distinct CDR3 sequences. Specimen: blood T cells: a sorted CD56 or NKG2C T cell subset, CD4+ or CD8+ T cells, or bulk PBMC T cells (not recorded which). Every receptor here comes from a woman in her forties or fifties in good health.

The chain employs TRBV7-2 and TRBJ1-5; TCRdb proposes TRBD1, but this gene call is untestable without DNA. The CDR3 has 11 amino acids. Germline-derived CDR1 and CDR2 are SGHTA and FQGNSA. The CDR3: CATGQDQPQHF. The full variable domain, completed using reference TRBV7-2 and TRBJ1-5, is GAGVSQSPSNKVTEKGKDVELRCDPISGHTALYWYRQSLGQGLEFLIYFQGNSAPDKSGLPSDRFSAERTGGSVSTLTIQRTQQEDSAVYLCATGQDQPQHFGDGTRLSIL.

The rearrangement links TRBV10-1 to TRBJ2-7; TCRdb reports TRBD1, a call that lacks DNA to check it against. Looked up from germline, CDR1 is WNHNN and CDR2 is SYGVQD (reference sequence). The CDR3 runs to 15 residues. The CDR3 reads CASSESGGSSYEQYF.

The genes are TRBV3-1 and TRBJ2-2. Germline V gene lookup returns CDR1 LGHDT and CDR2 YNNKEL (reference sequence). CDR3 size: 11 residues. The CDR3 sequence is CAGPVTGELFF.

The V call is TRBV25-1, the J call TRBJ1-1; TCRdb's D call of TRBD1 is untestable without DNA. CDR3 length equals 18 residues. The V gene's germline CDR1 is MGHDK and CDR2 SYGVNS. CDR3 sequence: CASSDVSRGRGRPTEAFF.

The chain has TRBV6-5 and TRBJ2-3. The CDR3 extends over 12 amino acids. Germline V gives CDR1 MNHEY, CDR2 SVGAGI. This chain's CDR3 is CASSYSKGTQYF.

The V call is TRBV12-3 or TRBV12-4, the J call TRBJ2-3; TCRdb proposes TRBD2, but this gene call is untestable without DNA. The length of the CDR3 is 15 residues. CDR3 residues: CASSLGGSYRDTQYF.

V is TRBV7-3 and J is TRBJ2-2; no DNA is available, so the TRBD2 call from TCRdb remains unchecked. Germline CDR1 is SGHTA and CDR2 is FQGTGA. CDR3 size: 19 residues. CDR3: CASSLIPSPLAGADGELFF. The whole variable domain, remainder taken from reference TRBV7-3 and TRBJ2-2, is GAGVSQTPSNKVTEKGKYVELRCDPISGHTALYWYRQSLGQGPEFLIYFQGTGAADDSGLPNDRFFAVRPEGSVSTLKIQRTERGDSAVYLCASSLIPSPLAGADGELFFGEGSRLTVL.

The CDR3 reads CASGLAGGLPDTQYF. V is TRBV30 and J is TRBJ2-3; as DNA is missing, the TRBD2 call by TCRdb cannot be tested. The CDR3 contains 15 residues. Germline lookup yields CDR1 GTSNPN and CDR2 SVGIG (reference sequence).